This T cell receptor beta chain was sequenced in a study of radiotherapy plus CTLA-4 blockade in lung cancer. Study in general: Objective response rate was more than 15%; disease control rate, 31%.

The ends lost 5 bases at V and 1 base at J; junction bases unmatched: 4. Germline V gene lookup returns CDR1 SGHRS and CDR2 YFSETQ. The CDR3 covers 17 residues. Findings and caveats of the study: Interferon-beta and early blood T cell clone dynamics reportedly predicted response best. Tumor-origin TCR clones grew in blood after radiotherapy plus ipilimumab.

On this clone itself: Its antigen is still unknown.

Assay used: immunoSEQ multiplex PCR; TCRdb lists only in-frame clones, some missing. The data contain 85,000 to 130,000 clones, over 75% of them singletons. This specimen was peripheral blood, taken from a patient treated with radiotherapy plus ipilimumab. The TCR sequence derives from a human donor with non-small cell lung cancer that progressed on radiotherapy plus ipilimumab. Some clones in this sample may be carry-over from other donors' samples. The chain uses TRBV5-1 and TRBJ2-1; 15 nucleotides match TRBD2. CDR3 nucleotide sequence: TGCGCCAGCAGTGGGACTAGCGGGGGGCTGTCCTACAATGAGCAGTTCTTC. Amino acids: CASSGTSGGLSYNEQFF.